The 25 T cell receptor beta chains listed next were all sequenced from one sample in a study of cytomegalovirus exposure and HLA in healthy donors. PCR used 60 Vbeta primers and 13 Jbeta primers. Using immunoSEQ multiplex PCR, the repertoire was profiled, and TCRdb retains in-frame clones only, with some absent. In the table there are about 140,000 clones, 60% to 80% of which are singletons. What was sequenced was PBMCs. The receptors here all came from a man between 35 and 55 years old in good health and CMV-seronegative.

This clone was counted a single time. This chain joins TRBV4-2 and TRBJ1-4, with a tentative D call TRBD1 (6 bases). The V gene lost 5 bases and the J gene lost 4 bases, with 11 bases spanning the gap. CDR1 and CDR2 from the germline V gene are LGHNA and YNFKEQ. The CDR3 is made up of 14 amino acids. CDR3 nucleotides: TGTGCCAGCAGCAGGACAGCGAATAATGAAAAACTGTTTTTT. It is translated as CASSRTANNEKLFF.

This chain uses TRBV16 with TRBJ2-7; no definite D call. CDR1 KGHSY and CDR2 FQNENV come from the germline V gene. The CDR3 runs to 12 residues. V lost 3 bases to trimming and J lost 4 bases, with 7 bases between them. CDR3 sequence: CASSHLYYEQYF. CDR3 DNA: TGTGCCAGCAGCCACCTTTATTACGAGCAGTACTTC.

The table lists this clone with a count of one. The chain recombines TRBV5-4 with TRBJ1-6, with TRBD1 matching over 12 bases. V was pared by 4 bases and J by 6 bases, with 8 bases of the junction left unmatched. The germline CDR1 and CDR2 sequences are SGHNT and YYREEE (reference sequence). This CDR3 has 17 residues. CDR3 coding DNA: TGTGCCAGCAGCGTTGGGACAGGGGGCGCGCGTAATTCACCCCTCCACTTT. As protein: CASSVGTGGARNSPLHF.

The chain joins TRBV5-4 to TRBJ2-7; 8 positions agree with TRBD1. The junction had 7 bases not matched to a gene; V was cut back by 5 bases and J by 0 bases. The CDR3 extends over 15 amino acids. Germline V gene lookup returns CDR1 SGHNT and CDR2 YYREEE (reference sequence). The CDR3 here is CASRPDRGTSYEQYF. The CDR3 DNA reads TGTGCCAGCAGACCAGACAGGGGCACCTCCTACGAGCAGTACTTC.

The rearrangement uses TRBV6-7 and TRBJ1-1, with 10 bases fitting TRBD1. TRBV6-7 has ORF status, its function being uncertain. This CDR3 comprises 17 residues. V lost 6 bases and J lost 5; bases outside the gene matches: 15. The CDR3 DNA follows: TGTGCCAGCAGGGGAACCGGGACAGGGGACGGGAGAACTGAAGCTTTCTTT. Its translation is CASRGTGTGDGRTEAFF.

The CDR3 loop is CASSLFPGQGIGGYTF. The CDR3 bases are TGTGCCAGCAGTTTATTTCCGGGACAGGGTATAGGTGGCTACACCTTC. V usage is TRBV28 and J usage is TRBJ1-2, with 9 bases lining up with TRBD1. Looked up from germline, CDR1 is MDHEN and CDR2 is SYDVKM. V lost 1 base to trimming and J lost 7 bases; unmatched junction nucleotides: 10. The CDR3 spans 16 residues.

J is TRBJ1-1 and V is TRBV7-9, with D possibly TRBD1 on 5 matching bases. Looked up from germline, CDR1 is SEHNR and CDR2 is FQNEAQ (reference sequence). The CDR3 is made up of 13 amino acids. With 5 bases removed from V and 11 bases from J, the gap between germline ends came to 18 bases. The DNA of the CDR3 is TGTGCCAGCAGCGTTGGGGGGGGGACCGGGGCTTTCTTT. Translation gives CASSVGGGTGAFF.

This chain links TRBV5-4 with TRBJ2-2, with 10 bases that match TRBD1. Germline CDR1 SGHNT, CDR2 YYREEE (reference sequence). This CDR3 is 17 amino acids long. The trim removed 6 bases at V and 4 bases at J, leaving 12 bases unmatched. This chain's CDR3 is CASTNVTTGGLTGELFF. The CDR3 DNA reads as TGTGCCAGCACCAACGTGACGACAGGGGGCCTCACCGGGGAGCTGTTTTTT.

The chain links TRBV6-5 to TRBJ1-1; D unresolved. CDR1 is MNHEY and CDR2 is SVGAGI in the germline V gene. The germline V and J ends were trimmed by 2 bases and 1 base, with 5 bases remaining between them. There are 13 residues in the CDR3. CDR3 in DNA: TGTGCCAGCAGTTACCAGGCGAACACTGAAGCTTTCTTT. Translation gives CASSYQANTEAFF.

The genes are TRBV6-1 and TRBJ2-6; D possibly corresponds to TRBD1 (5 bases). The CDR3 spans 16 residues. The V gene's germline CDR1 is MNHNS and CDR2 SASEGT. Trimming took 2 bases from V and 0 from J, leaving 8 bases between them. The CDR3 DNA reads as TGTGCCAGCAGTGAACGCAGGGCCTCTGGGGCCAACGTCCTGACTTTC. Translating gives CASSERRASGANVLTF.

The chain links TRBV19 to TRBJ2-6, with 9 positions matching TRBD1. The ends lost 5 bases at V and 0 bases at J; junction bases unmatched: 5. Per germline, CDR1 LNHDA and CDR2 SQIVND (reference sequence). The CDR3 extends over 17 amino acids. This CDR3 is CASSGGQGNSGANVLTF. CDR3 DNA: TGTGCCAGTAGTGGGGGACAGGGAAACTCTGGGGCCAACGTCCTGACTTTC.

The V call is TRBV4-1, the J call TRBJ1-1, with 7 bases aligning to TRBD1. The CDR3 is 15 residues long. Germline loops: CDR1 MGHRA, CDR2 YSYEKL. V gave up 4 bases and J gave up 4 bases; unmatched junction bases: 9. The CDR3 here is CASSPRTGRSTEAFF. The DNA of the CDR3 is TGCGCCAGCAGCCCCCGGACAGGTCGGAGCACTGAAGCTTTCTTT.

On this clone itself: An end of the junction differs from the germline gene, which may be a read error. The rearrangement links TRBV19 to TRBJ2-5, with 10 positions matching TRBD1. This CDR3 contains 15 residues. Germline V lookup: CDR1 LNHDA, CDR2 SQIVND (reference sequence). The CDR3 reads CASRIGQGVVETQYF. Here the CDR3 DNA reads TGTGCCAGTAGAATAGGACAGGGGGTAGTAGAGACCCAGTACTTC.

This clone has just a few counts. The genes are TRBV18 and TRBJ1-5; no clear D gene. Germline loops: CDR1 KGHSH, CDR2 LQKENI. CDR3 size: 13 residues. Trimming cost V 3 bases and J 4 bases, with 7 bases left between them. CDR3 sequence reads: CASSPSGNQPQHF. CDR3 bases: TGTGCCAGCTCACCCTCGGGGAATCAGCCCCAGCATTTT.

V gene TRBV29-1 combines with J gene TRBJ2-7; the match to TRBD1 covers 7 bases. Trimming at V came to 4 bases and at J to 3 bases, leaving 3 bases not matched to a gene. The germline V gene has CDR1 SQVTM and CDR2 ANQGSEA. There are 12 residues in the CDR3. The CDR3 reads CSVGDSSYEQYF. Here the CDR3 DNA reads TGCAGCGTTGGGGACAGCAGCTACGAGCAGTACTTC.

The CDR3 reads CASSVDFGRTNSPLHF. The CDR3 DNA sequence: TGTGCCAGCAGTGTTGATTTCGGACGGACAAATTCACCCCTCCACTTT. J is TRBJ1-6 and V is TRBV6-4; a possible D gene is TRBD1 (5 bases). CDR1 MRHNA and CDR2 SNTAGT come from the germline V gene. This CDR3 comprises 16 residues. The V end lost 4 bases, the J end lost 7 bases, and 17 bases lay between the germline ends.

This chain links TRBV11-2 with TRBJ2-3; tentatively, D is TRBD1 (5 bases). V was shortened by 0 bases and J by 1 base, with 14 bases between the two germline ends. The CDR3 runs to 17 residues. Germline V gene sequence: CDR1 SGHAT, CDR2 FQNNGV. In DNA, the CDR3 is TGTGCCAGCAGCTTAGAATTATCGGGCAGGGGCACAGATACGCAGTATTTT. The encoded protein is CASSLELSGRGTDTQYF.

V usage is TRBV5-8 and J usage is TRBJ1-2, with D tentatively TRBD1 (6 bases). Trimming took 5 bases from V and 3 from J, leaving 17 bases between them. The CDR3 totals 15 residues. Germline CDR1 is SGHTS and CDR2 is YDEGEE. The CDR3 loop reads CASRIILDSHYGYTF. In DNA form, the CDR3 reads TGTGCCAGCAGGATAATTTTGGACAGCCACTATGGCTACACCTTC. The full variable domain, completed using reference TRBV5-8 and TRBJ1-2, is EAGVTQSPTHLIKTRGQQATLRCSPISGHTSVYWYQQALGLGLQFLLWYDEGEERNRGNFPPRFSGRQFPNYSSELNVNALELEDSALYLCASRIILDSHYGYTFGSGTRLTVV.

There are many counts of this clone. DNA for the CDR3: TGTGCCATCAGCGGGGTCGGGGGTGAAGCTTTCTTT. This translates into CAISGVGGEAFF. The chain carries TRBV10-3 and TRBJ1-1; D may be TRBD1 (5 bases). The germline V gene has CDR1 ENHRY and CDR2 SYGVKD. V dropped 6 bases and J dropped 7 bases, with 12 bases sitting between them. CDR3 length equals 12 residues.

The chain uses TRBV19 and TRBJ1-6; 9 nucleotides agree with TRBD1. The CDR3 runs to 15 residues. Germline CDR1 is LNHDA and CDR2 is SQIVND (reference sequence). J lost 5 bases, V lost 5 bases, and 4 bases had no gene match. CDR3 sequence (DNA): TGTGCCAGTAGTCCGCGGGACAGGGATAATTCACCCCTCCACTTT. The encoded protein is CASSPRDRDNSPLHF.

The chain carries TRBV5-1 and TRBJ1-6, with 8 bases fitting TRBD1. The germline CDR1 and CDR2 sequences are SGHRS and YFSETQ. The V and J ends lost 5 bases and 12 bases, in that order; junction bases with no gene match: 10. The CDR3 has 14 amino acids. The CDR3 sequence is CASSLPGQALPLHF. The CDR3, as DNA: TGCGCCAGCAGTCTTCCGGGACAGGCTTTACCCCTCCACTTT. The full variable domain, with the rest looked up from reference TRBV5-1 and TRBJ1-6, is KAGVTQTPRYLIKTRGQQVTLSCSPISGHRSVSWYQQTPGQGLQFLFEYFSETQRNKGNFPGRFSGRQFSNSRSEMNVSTLELGDSALYLCASSLPGQALPLHFGNGTRLTVT.

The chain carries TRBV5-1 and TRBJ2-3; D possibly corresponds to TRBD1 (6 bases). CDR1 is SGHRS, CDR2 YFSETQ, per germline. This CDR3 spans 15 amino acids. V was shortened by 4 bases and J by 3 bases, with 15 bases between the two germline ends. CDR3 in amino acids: CASSPIRGGTDTQYF. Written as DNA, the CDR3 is TGCGCCAGCAGCCCCATCAGGGGCGGGACAGATACGCAGTATTTT.

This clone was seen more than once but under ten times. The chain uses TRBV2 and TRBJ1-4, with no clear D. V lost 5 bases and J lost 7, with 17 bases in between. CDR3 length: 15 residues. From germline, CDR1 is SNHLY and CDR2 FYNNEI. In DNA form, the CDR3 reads TGTGCCAGCAGTCCCACGAACCCGGGTGTTGAAAAACTGTTTTTT. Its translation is CASSPTNPGVEKLFF.

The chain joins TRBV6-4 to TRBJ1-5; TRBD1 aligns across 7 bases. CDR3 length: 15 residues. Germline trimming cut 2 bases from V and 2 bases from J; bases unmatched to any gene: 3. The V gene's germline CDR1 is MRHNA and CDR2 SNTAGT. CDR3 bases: TGTGCCAGCAGTGACGAGGGGGCCGGCAATCAGCCCCAGCATTTT. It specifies CASSDEGAGNQPQHF.

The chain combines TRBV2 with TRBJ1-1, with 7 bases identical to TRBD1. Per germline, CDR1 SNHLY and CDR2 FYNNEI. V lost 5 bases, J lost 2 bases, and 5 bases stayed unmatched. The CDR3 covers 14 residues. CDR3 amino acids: CASSTQGRNTEAFF. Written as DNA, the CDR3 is TGTGCCAGCAGTACACAGGGGAGAAACACTGAAGCTTTCTTT.